These T cell receptor beta chains were read from a single sample in a study of blood T cell repertoires in COVID-19. Data came from immunoSEQ multiplex PCR; TCRdb stores just in-frame clones and leaves some out. The sample yields roughly 69,000 clones, just over 85% seen once. Input material: peripheral blood. Every receptor here comes from a human donor in a cohort sampled during active COVID-19. Both conserved end residues are part of each CDR3. The D gene is left open where the match is weak. Clone sizes are given selectively: once, few, many, or a class where the clone is expanded.

TRBJ2-2 | NA | TRBD1 | TRBV18 | TGTGCCAGCTCACCACGACAGGGCCGAACCGGGGAGCTGTTTTTT | CASSPRQGRTGELFF
TRBJ2-5 | once | NA | TRBV7-8 | TGTGCCAGCAGCCCCAGACTAGTAAAGGAGACCCAGTACTTC | CASSPRLVKETQYF
TRBJ2-2 | once | TRBD1 | TRBV5-1 | TGCGCCAGCAGCTTGGGCGGACAGGGGACGAACACCGGGGAGCTGTTTTTT | CASSLGGQGTNTGELFF
TRBJ2-2 | few | NA | TRBV5-1 | TGCGCCAGCAGCTTGCTGAGAACCGGGGAGCTGTTTTTT | CASSLLRTGELFF
TRBJ2-1 | NA | NA | TRBV28 | TGTGCCAGCAGTTTAATCCGGGCTCTAGCGCCAAACAATGAGCAGTTCTTC | CASSLIRALAPNNEQFF
TRBJ2-7 | once | NA | TRBV4-1 | TGCGCCAGCAGCCAAGCATCGGGTACCTCCTACGAGCAGTACTTC | CASSQASGTSYEQYF
TRBJ2-2 | NA | TRBD2 | TRBV4-1 | TGCGCCAGCAGCCAGGGACTAGCGGGAGGGTACACCGGGGAGCTGTTTTTT | CASSQGLAGGYTGELFF
TRBJ2-3 | NA | NA | TRBV27 | TGTGCCAGCAGTTTATATTCGGTCCGTGATGGAGATACGCAGTATTTT | CASSLYSVRDGDTQYF
TRBJ2-7 | few | NA | TRBV6-6 | TGTGCCAGCAGTTACGGCGGGGGCGACGAGCAGTACTTC | CASSYGGGDEQYF
TRBJ2-2 | NA | TRBD2 | TRBV23-1 | TGCGCCAGCAGTCAATCGGCACTAGCGGAAAAACCGAACACCGGGGAGCTGTTTTTT | CASSQSALAEKPNTGELFF
TRBJ2-5 | NA | TRBD2 | TRBV7-2 | TGTGCCAGCAGCTTATCTAGCGGAGAGACCCAGTACTTC | CASSLSSGETQYF
TRBJ1-2 | few | NA | TRBV28 | TGTGCCAGCAGTTTTTCCGGGCAGGGTGAAGTTTACACCTTC | CASSFSGQGEVYTF
TRBJ1-1 | NA | NA | TRBV18 | TGTGCCAGCTCACTCCAAGAGATGAACACTGAAGCTTTCTTT | CASSLQEMNTEAFF
TRBJ2-7 | NA | NA | TRBV7-2 | TGTGCCAGCAGCTTAGGGGCTACAGGATCCTACGAGCAGTACTTC | CASSLGATGSYEQYF
TRBJ2-2 | NA | TRBD1 | TRBV30 | TGTGCCTGGAGTATGGGGGACAGGGTGAACACCGGGGAGCTGTTTTTT | CAWSMGDRVNTGELFF
TRBJ1-2 | NA | NA | TRBV6-1 | TGTGCCAGCAGTGAAATGGGCGGGGACTATGGCTACACCTTC | CASSEMGGDYGYTF
TRBJ1-4 | NA | TRBD1 | TRBV7-9 | TGTGCCAGCAGCTTAGCGGTTGGACAGGGTTGGGAAAAACTGTTTTTT | CASSLAVGQGWEKLFF
TRBJ1-1 | once | TRBD1 | TRBV5-1 | TGCGCCAGCAAGAGGACAGGGGTGAACACTGAAGCTTTCTTT | CASKRTGVNTEAFF
TRBJ1-1 | NA | NA | TRBV7-9 | TGTGCCAGCAGTTACATGCCGGGACAAAGCCTTGAAGCTTTCTTT | CASSYMPGQSLEAFF
TRBJ2-4 | NA | TRBD1 | TRBV4-1 | TGCGCCAGCAGCCCCCGGGACAGGGCAGGGCGAGCCAAAAACATTCAGTACTTC | CASSPRDRAGRAKNIQYF
TRBJ2-5 | NA | TRBD2 | TRBV7-9 | TGTGCCAGCAGCTTGGGACTAGCGGGGGGCAGCCAAGAGACCCAGTACTTC | CASSLGLAGGSQETQYF
TRBJ2-5 | NA | TRBD1 | TRBV5-1 | TGCGCCAGCAGCCATGGACAGGTCCAAGAGACCCAGTACTTC | CASSHGQVQETQYF
TRBJ2-7 | NA | TRBD2 | TRBV30 | TGTGCCTGGCGGGAGGGGCTAGCGGGAGTGGCCGAGCAGTACTTC | CAWREGLAGVAEQYF
TRBJ2-1 | NA | TRBD2 | TRBV11-3 | TGTGCCAGCAGCTCAGGACTAGCGGGAGCTTCTGAGCAGTTCTTC | CASSSGLAGASEQFF
TRBJ1-6 | NA | TRBD1 | TRBV11-2 | TGTGCCAGCAGCTCCGGGACAGGGGGAGTTTCACCCCTCCACTTT | CASSSGTGGVSPLHF
TRBJ1-5 | NA | TRBD1 | TRBV19 | TGTGCCAGTAGCAGGACAGGGAGCGGGGACCATAGCAATCAGCCCCAGCATTTT | CASSRTGSGDHSNQPQHF
TRBJ2-7 | NA | TRBD1 | TRBV9 | TGTGCCAGCAGCGTACTCGGGACAGCCTACGAGCAGTACTTC | CASSVLGTAYEQYF
TRBJ2-2 | NA | TRBD2 | TRBV5-1 | TGCGCCAGCAGCTACCAACTTACGGGGGGGCTTAACACCGGGGAGCTGTTTTTT | CASSYQLTGGLNTGELFF
TRBJ1-6 | once | NA | TRBV14 | TGTGCCAGCAGCCAAGGGTCGAGGGGCGGGGATAATTCACCCCTCCACTTT | CASSQGSRGGDNSPLHF
TRBJ2-7 | NA | TRBD1 | TRBV19 | TGTGCCAGTAGTATGTCCTCAGGGGGCTCCTACGAGCAGTACTTC | CASSMSSGGSYEQYF
TRBJ1-1 | NA | NA | TRBV18 | TGTGCCAGCTCACCACGGACAGAGATGAACACTGAAGCTTTCTTT | CASSPRTEMNTEAFF
TRBJ2-3 | NA | NA | TRBV6-6 | TGTGCCAGCAAGGGTGGCGGAGGGAGAGATACGCAGTATTTT | CASKGGGGRDTQYF
TRBJ2-1 | once | NA | TRBV7-8 | TGTGCCAGCAGCCTACTCAGGGGGATGATTAGCGGGGCTTCCTACAATGAGCAGTTCTTC | CASSLLRGMISGASYNEQFF
TRBJ2-1 | NA | TRBD1 | TRBV24-1 | TGTGCCACCAGTGACCCTAGACAGGGGGCTTACAATGAGCAGTTCTTC | CATSDPRQGAYNEQFF
TRBJ2-7 | NA | NA | TRBV30 | TGTGCCGCCGGGGACTCCTACGAGCAGTACTTC | CAAGDSYEQYF
TRBJ2-1 | NA | TRBD2 | TRBV24-1 | TGTGCCACCAGTGACGCGACTAGCGGCCGCTCCTACAATGAGCAGTTCTTC | CATSDATSGRSYNEQFF
TRBJ2-7 | NA | NA | TRBV3-1/TRBV3-2 | TGTGCCAGCAGCCAAGGGGCGGGGCCCTACGAGCAGTACTTC | CASSQGAGPYEQYF
TRBJ1-1 | NA | NA | TRBV11-2 | TGTGCCAGCAGCCGTGAGGAACACACTGAAGCTTTCTTT | CASSREEHTEAFF
TRBJ2-7 | few | NA | TRBV18 | TGTGCCAGCTCACCGGTCGGGGGTTTTAGCGACGAGCAGTACTTC | CASSPVGGFSDEQYF
TRBJ1-1 | once | NA | TRBV5-8 | TGTGCCAGCAGCTTAAGCCAGAACACTGAAGCTTTCTTT | CASSLSQNTEAFF
TRBJ2-5 | NA | NA | TRBV7-6 | TGTGCCAGCAGCTTCGGAGTCGGGTCCCAAGAGACCCAGTACTTC | CASSFGVGSQETQYF
TRBJ2-1 | NA | TRBD2 | TRBV4-3 | TGCGCCAGCAGCCATAAACTAGCGGGGGGGAATGAGCAGTTCTTC | CASSHKLAGGNEQFF